This passage covers 18 T cell receptor beta chains from one sample sequenced in a study of T cell clonality in common variable immunodeficiency. Libraries were prepared by immunoSEQ multiplex PCR; TCRdb keeps only in-frame clonotypes and omits some of them. The table lists tens of thousands of clones, with no singletons. The sample taken for sequencing was peripheral blood mononuclear cells. Source of these receptors: a person between 18 and 70 years old in good health.

This clone was seen at least ten times. The sequenced fragment ends 3 residues before the CDR3 boundary, so the rest is inferred from the germline J gene. The V call is TRBV30, the J call TRBJ2-5, with D possibly matching TRBD2 (5 bases). The CDR3 extends over 13 amino acids. Germline V gene sequence: CDR1 GTSNPN, CDR2 SVGIG (reference sequence). Deletions cut 3 bases from V and 7 bases from J, with 15 bases between. Partial CDR3 DNA: TGTGCCTGGAGCGGACTGCCCGGTGCGACC. Protein product: CAWSGLPGAT. The full-length CDR3 reads as CAWSGLPGATQYF.

This clone was counted many times. The DNA ends 3 residues before the CDR3 does, and the rest of the CDR3 is filled in from the germline J gene. V and J are TRBV2 and TRBJ2-2; D ambiguous. Germline lookup yields CDR1 SNHLY and CDR2 FYNNEI. The CDR3 is 16 residues long. V was trimmed by 5 bases and J by 2 bases, leaving 15 bases between them. Incomplete CDR3 DNA: TGTGCCAGCAGTTCAGGTTCTTACTCCAACACCGGGGAG. It translates to CASSSGSYSNTGE. The full CDR3 is CASSSGSYSNTGELFF.

Comments on this clone: Germline is not matched at one junction end, which may reflect a read error. Read data end 3 residues before the CDR3 end; the end is taken from the germline J gene. The chain combines TRBV7-9 with TRBJ2-1; no clear D. This CDR3 spans 15 amino acids. The germline V gene encodes CDR1 SEHNR and CDR2 FQNEAQ (reference sequence). The part of the CDR3 DNA that was read is TGTCCCAGCAGCCACTCTAGACCACCCTACAATGAG. Protein product: CPSSHSRPPYNE. The full CDR3 protein reads CPSSHSRPPYNEQFF.

This clone was observed at least ten times. The CDR3 goes on 3 residues after the read ends, and that part is filled in from the germline J gene. The chain joins TRBV7-9 to TRBJ1-1, with 8 bases aligning to TRBD1. The CDR3 length is 14 residues. Germline CDR1 SEHNR, CDR2 FQNEAQ (reference sequence). J gave up 0 bases and V 3 bases, and 0 bases lay outside the gene matches. The CDR3 loop is CASSLTGVNTEAFF. The sequenced part of the CDR3 DNA is TGTGCCAGCAGCTTGACAGGGGTGAACACTGAA.

To note about this clone: With the read ending 3 residues before the CDR3 end, the germline J gene is used to fill in that end. The chain combines TRBV10-2 with TRBJ2-1; a weak D match, TRBD2 (5 bases). Germline CDR1 WSHSY, CDR2 SAAADI. The CDR3 runs to 14 residues. V gave up 10 bases and J gave up 4 bases, with 17 bases separating them. CDR3 DNA, as far as it was read: TGCGCCACCAACCCCCCCGGCGGGTACAATGAG. It codes for CATNPPGGYNE. The whole CDR3 reads CATNPPGGYNEQFF.

This clone showed up many times. The read ends 3 residues before the CDR3 terminus; that terminus is restored from the germline J gene. The V call is TRBV30, the J call TRBJ2-5; the match to TRBD2 covers 10 bases. The length of the CDR3 is 16 residues. With V trimmed by 0 bases and J by 6 bases, 10 bases remained unmatched. Germline assignment: CDR1 GTSNPN and CDR2 SVGIG (reference sequence). The covered CDR3 bases are TGTGCCTGGAGTGTAATCGAACTAGCGGGATTGAAGACC. Translated: CAWSVIELAGLKT. The CDR3 reads in full as CAWSVIELAGLKTQYF.

In this sample, this clone turned up many times. Read data end 3 residues before the CDR3 end; the end is taken from the germline J gene. V usage is TRBV2 and J usage is TRBJ2-1, with 7 bases identical to TRBD1. With 10 bases clipped from V and 9 bases from J, the junction kept 12 bases outside the gene matches. CDR1 and CDR2 (germline): SNHLY, FYNNEI. The CDR3 extends over 13 amino acids. CDR3 sequence: CATRDSGRGEQFF. The DNA read from the CDR3 is TGTGCCACTCGGGACAGCGGACGGGGTGAG. The entire variable domain, with the rest obtained from reference TRBV2 and TRBJ2-1, is as follows: EPEVTQTPSHQVTQMGQEVILRCVPISNHLYFYWYRQILGQKVEFLVSFYNNEISEKSEIFDDQFSVERPDGSNFTLKIRSTKLEDSAMYFCATRDSGRGEQFFGPGTRLTVL.

In its sample, this clone was seen many times. The read stops 3 residues short of the end of the CDR3; the missing end is completed from the germline J gene. This chain uses TRBV30 with TRBJ1-3; D may be TRBD1 (5 bases). The V end was cut by 0 bases, the J end by 1 base, with 10 bases between. CDR3 size: 15 residues. CDR1 GTSNPN and CDR2 SVGIG come from the germline V gene (reference sequence). Incomplete CDR3 DNA: TGTGCCTGGAGTGTACGGGGGAGTTCTGGAAACACC. Residues: CAWSVRGSSGNT. In full, the CDR3 reads CAWSVRGSSGNTIYF. Variable domain in full (rest from reference TRBV30 and TRBJ1-3): SQTIHQWPATLVQPVGSPLSLECTVEGTSNPNLYWYRQAAGRGLQLLFYSVGIGQISSEVPQNLSASRPQDRQFILSSKKLLLSDSGFYLCAWSVRGSSGNTIYFGEGSWLTVV.

There are many counts of this clone. Read coverage stops 3 residues before the CDR3 terminus; the germline J gene supplies the remainder. This chain connects TRBV28 to TRBJ1-4; D ambiguous. CDR3 length: 14 amino acids. Trimming left V 5 bases short and J 8 bases short, with 15 bases between. CDR1 and CDR2 from the germline V gene are MDHEN and SYDVKM. The CDR3 DNA, read in part, is TGTGCCAGCAGTACCGGGCCGTCGGGGGAAAAA. Translated, it gives CASSTGPSGEK. The CDR3 in full is CASSTGPSGEKLFF.

This clone came up many times. Read data end 3 residues before the CDR3 end; the end is taken from the germline J gene. The V call is TRBV6-4, the J call TRBJ2-7; perhaps TRBD1 as D (6 bases). CDR3 length: 14 residues. Trimming cost V 3 bases and J 4 bases, with 13 bases left between them. Germline V gene lookup returns CDR1 MRHNA and CDR2 SNTAGT. The CDR3: CASSDPGHLYEQYF. CDR3 DNA (partial): TGTGCCAGCAGTGATCCGGGACACCTATACGAG.

This clone was counted ten times or more. The read gets to within 3 residues of the CDR3 end, and the germline J gene fills in the rest. The J gene is TRBJ2-1, the V gene TRBV19; D is possibly TRBD2 (7 bases). Germline CDR1 reads LNHDA; CDR2 reads SQIVND (reference sequence). V was cut by 6 bases and J by 8 bases, with 20 bases left in between. The CDR3 contains 15 residues. CDR3 sequence: CASRYRGRGNDEQFF. The part of the CDR3 DNA that was read is TGTGCCAGTAGATACCGGGGGCGGGGGAACGATGAG.

There are many counts of this clone. The CDR3 is CAWRSQDNTEAFF. The part of the CDR3 DNA that was read is TGTGCCTGGAGGTCACAGGATAACACTGAA. The genes are TRBV30 and TRBJ1-1, with TRBD1 as a possible D gene (5 bases). The CDR3 end falls 3 residues outside the read, so it is completed with the germline J gene. There are 13 residues in the CDR3. The V gene's germline CDR1 is GTSNPN and CDR2 SVGIG (reference sequence). Trimming left V 3 bases short and J 2 bases short, with 10 bases between.

This clone appeared a few times. The read ends 3 residues shy of where the CDR3 ends; the end is completed using the germline J gene. The rearrangement joins TRBV2 to TRBJ2-3, with a tentative D call TRBD2 (6 bases). This CDR3 has 14 amino acids. Germline CDR1 reads SNHLY; CDR2 reads FYNNEI. Trimming cost V 7 bases and J 4 bases, with 15 bases left between them. CDR3: CASMGLSGADTQYF. The sequenced part of the CDR3 DNA is TGTGCCAGCATGGGGCTTTCGGGGGCAGATACG.

In this sample, this clone turned up many times. CDR3 in amino acids: CASTARDYTGELFF. The part of the CDR3 DNA that was read is TGTGCCAGCACAGCGCGAGATTACACCGGGGAG. This chain uses TRBV7-9 with TRBJ2-2; D not resolved. The CDR3 is cut off 3 residues early in the read; its end comes from the germline J gene. CDR3 length: 14 residues. V was pared by 7 bases and J by 3 bases, with 12 bases between. Looked up from germline, CDR1 is SEHNR and CDR2 is FQNEAQ (reference sequence).

This clone was detected a few times. The DNA read from the CDR3 is TGTGCCAGCAGGACAGGGGAAAGCGGCTATGGC. Residues: CASRTGESGYG. The complete CDR3 sequence is CASRTGESGYGYTF. The chain has TRBV2 and TRBJ1-2; the match to TRBD1 covers 8 bases. The sequenced fragment ends 3 residues before the CDR3 boundary, so the rest is inferred from the germline J gene. V gave up 6 bases and J gave up 4 bases; unmatched junction bases: 7. This CDR3 contains 14 residues. The germline gives CDR1 SNHLY, CDR2 FYNNEI.

This clone has ten or more counts. The read terminates 3 residues ahead of where the CDR3 ends, so the germline J gene completes it. The chain combines TRBV28 with TRBJ2-2; 9 positions agree with TRBD2. This CDR3 has 17 residues. From germline, CDR1 is MDHEN and CDR2 SYDVKM. V gave up 4 bases and J gave up 0 bases; unmatched junction bases: 6. CDR3 bases read: TGTGCCAGCAGTTCAGCGGGAGGCCGCGCGAACACCGGGGAG. Amino acid sequence: CASSSAGGRANTGE. The full-length CDR3 reads as CASSSAGGRANTGELFF.

This clone was seen more than once but under ten times. The CDR3 goes on 3 residues after the read ends, and that part is filled in from the germline J gene. The chain couples TRBV20-1 to TRBJ2-5; D tentatively fits TRBD1 or TRBD2 (6 bases each). CDR1 DFQATT and CDR2 SNEGSKA come from the germline V gene (reference sequence). The CDR3 consists of 14 residues. V dropped 6 bases and J dropped 5 bases, with 19 bases sitting between them. CDR3 amino acids: CSAHPRGTWETQYF. The sequenced CDR3 bases are TGCAGTGCCCACCCCCGCGGGACATGGGAGACC.

This clone came up many times. The read ends 3 residues early relative to the CDR3; the germline J gene fills the gap. The rearrangement uses TRBV19 and TRBJ2-7; D unclear. CDR1 is LNHDA, CDR2 SQIVND, per germline (reference sequence). CDR3 length equals 14 residues. The V and J ends lost 4 bases and 4 bases respectively, with 14 bases between them. Partial CDR3 DNA: TGTGCCAGTAGTACCCACCGAGCTGGTTACGAG. Protein sequence: CASSTHRAGYE. The CDR3 as a whole reads CASSTHRAGYEQYF.